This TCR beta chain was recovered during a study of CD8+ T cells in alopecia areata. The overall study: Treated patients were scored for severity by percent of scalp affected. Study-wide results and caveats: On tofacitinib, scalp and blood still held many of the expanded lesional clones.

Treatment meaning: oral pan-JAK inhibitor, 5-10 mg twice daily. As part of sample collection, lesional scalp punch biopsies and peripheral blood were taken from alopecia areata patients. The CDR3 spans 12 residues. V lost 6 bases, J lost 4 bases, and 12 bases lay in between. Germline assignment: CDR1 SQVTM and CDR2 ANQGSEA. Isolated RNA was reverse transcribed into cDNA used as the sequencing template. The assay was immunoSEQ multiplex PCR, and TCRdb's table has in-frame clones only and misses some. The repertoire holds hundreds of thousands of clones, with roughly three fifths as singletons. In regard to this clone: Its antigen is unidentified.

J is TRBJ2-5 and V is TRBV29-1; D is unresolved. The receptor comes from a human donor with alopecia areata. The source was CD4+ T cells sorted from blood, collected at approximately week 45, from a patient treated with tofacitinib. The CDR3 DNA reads TGCAGCGTCCTGAACGTGTTAGAGACCCAGTACTTC. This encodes CSVLNVLETQYF.